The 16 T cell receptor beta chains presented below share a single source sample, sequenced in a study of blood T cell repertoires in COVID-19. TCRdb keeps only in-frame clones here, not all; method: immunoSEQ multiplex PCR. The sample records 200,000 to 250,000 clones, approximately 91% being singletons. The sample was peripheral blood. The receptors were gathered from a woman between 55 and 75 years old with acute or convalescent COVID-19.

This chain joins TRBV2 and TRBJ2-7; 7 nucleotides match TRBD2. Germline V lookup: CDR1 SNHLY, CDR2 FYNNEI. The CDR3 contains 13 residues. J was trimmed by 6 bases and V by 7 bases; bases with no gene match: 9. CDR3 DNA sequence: TGTGCCAGCACTCTCGGGTGGGGGGGCGAGCAGTACTTC. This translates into CASTLGWGGEQYF.

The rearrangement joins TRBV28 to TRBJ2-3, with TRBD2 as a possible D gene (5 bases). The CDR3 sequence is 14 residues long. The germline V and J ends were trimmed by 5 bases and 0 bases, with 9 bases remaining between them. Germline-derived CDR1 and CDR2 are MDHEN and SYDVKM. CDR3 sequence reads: CASSEGPSTDTQYF. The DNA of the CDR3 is TGTGCCAGCAGTGAGGGCCCTAGCACAGATACGCAGTATTTT.

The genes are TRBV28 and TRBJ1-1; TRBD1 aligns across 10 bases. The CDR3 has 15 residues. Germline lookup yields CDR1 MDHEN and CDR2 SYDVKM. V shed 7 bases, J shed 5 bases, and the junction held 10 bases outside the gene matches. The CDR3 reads CASTKGGQGRTEAFF. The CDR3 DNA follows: TGTGCCAGCACCAAAGGGGGACAGGGGAGGACTGAAGCTTTCTTT.

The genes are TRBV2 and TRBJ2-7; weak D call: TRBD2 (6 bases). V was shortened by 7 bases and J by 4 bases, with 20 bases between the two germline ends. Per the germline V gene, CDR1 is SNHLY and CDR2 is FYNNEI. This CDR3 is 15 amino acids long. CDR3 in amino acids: CASKVGRGTLYEQYF. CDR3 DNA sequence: TGTGCCAGCAAGGTGGGGCGGGGTACGCTGTACGAGCAGTACTTC.

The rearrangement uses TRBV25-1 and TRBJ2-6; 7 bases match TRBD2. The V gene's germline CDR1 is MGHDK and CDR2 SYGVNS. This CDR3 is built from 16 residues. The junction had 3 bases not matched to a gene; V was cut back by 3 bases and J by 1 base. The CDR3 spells CASSERRGSGANVLTF. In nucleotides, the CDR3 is TGTGCCAGCAGTGAGAGGCGGGGGTCTGGGGCCAACGTCCTGACTTTC.

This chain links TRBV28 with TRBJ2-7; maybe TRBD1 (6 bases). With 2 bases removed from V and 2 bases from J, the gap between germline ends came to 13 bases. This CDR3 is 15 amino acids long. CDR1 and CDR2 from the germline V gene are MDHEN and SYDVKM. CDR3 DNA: TGTGCCAGCAGTTTACCGGACAGCAGAGCCTACGAGCAGTACTTC. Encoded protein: CASSLPDSRAYEQYF.

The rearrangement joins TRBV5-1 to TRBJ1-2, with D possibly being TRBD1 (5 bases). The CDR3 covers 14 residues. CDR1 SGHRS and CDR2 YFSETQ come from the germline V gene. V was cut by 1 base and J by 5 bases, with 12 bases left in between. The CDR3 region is CASSLSRATYGYTF. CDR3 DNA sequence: TGCGCCAGCAGCTTGTCCAGGGCCACATATGGCTACACCTTC.

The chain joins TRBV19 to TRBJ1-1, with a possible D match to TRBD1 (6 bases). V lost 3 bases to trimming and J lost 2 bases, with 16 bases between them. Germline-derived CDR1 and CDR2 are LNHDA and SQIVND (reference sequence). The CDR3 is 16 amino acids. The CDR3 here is CASSISTGYGNTEAFF. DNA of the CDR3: TGTGCCAGTAGTATTTCCACAGGGTACGGCAACACTGAAGCTTTCTTT.

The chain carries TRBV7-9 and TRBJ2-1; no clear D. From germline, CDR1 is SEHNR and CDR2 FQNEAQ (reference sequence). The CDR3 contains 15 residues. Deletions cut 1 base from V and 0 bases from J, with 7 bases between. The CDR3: CASSLGWSSYNEQFF. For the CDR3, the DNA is TGTGCCAGCAGCTTAGGGTGGAGCTCCTACAATGAGCAGTTCTTC.

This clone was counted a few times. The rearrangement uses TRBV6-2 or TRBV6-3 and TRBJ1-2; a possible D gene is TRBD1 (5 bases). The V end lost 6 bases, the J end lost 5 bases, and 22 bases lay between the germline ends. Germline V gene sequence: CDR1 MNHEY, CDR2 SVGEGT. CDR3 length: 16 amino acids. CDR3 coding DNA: TGTGCCAGCAGCCCCTCCAGGGCAACGGGCGGATATGGCTACACCTTC. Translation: CASSPSRATGGYGYTF.

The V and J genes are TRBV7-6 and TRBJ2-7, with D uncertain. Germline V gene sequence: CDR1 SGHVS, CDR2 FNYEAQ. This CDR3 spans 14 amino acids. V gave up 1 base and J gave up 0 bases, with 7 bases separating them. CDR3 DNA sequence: TGTGCCAGCAGCTTAGGCGCGAACTCCTACGAGCAGTACTTC. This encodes CASSLGANSYEQYF.

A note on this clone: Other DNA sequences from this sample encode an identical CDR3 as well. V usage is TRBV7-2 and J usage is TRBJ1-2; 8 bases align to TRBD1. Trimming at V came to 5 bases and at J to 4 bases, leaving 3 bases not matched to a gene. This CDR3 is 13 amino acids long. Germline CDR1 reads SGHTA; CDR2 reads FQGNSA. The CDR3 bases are TGTGCCAGCAGCGTGGACAGGGCCTATGGCTACACCTTC. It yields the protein CASSVDRAYGYTF. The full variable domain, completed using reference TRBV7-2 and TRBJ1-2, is GAGVSQSPSNKVTEKGKDVELRCDPISGHTALYWYRQSLGQGLEFLIYFQGNSAPDKSGLPSDRFSAERTGGSVSTLTIQRTQQEDSAVYLCASSVDRAYGYTFGSGTRLTVV.

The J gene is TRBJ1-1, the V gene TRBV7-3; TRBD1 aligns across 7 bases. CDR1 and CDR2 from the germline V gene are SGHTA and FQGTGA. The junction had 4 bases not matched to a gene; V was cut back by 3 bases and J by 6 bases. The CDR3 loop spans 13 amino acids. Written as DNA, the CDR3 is TGTGCCAGCAGCTTCGACAGGGATGCTGAAGCTTTCTTT. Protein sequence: CASSFDRDAEAFF. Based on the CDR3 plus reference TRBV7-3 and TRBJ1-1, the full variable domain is GAGVSQTPSNKVTEKGKYVELRCDPISGHTALYWYRQSLGQGPEFLIYFQGTGAADDSGLPNDRFFAVRPEGSVSTLKIQRTERGDSAVYLCASSFDRDAEAFFGQGTRLTVV.

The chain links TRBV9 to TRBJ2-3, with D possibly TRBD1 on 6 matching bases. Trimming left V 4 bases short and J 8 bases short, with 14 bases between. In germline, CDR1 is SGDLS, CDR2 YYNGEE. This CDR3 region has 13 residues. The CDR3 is CASSSQGQGTQYF. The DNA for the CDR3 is TGTGCCAGCAGCTCCCAGGGGCAAGGTACGCAGTATTTT. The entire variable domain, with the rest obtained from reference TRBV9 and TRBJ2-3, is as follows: DSGVTQTPKHLITATGQRVTLRCSPRSGDLSVYWYQQSLDQGLQFLIQYYNGEERAKGNILERFSAQQFPDLHSELNLSSLELGDSALYFCASSSQGQGTQYFGPGTRLTVL.

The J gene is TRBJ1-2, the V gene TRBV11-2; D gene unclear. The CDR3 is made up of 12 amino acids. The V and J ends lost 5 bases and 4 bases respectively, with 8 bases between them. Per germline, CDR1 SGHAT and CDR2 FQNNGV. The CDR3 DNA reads TGTGCCAGCAGCCGTACCGGCTATGGCTACACCTTC. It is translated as CASSRTGYGYTF.

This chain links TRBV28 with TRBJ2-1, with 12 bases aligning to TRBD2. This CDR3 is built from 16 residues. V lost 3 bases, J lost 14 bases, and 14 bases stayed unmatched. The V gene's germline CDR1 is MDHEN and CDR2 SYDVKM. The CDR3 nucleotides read TGTGCCAGCAGTTTTGGCTCTAGCGGGAGGGTTTATAGGGAGTTCTTC. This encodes CASSFGSSGRVYREFF.